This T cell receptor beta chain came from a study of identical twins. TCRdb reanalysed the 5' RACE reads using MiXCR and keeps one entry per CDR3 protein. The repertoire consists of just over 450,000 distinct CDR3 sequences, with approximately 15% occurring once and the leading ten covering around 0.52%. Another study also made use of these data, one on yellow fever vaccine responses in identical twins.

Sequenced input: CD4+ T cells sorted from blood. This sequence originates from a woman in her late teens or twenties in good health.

The CDR3 nucleotides read TGTGCCAGCAGCTTAGCAGGACAGGGGGTACGGACTGAAGCTTTCTTT. Protein sequence: CASSLAGQGVRTEAFF. The chain employs TRBV7-2 and TRBJ1-1, with 10 bases identical to TRBD1. The CDR3 is 16 residues long. Germline CDR1 is SGHTA and CDR2 is FQGNSA. Unmatched junction bases numbered 6, after V lost 0 bases and J lost 5 bases.